These 8 T cell receptor beta chains were sequenced from one sample in a study of blood T cell repertoires in COVID-19. The protocol was immunoSEQ multiplex PCR, while the TCRdb copy is restricted to in-frame clones and leaves out a portion. The sample includes 250,000 to 350,000 clones, about nine tenths of them seen just once. The sequenced material came from peripheral blood. Receptors were obtained from a woman younger than 45 with active or convalescent COVID-19.

This clone has just one count. The chain carries TRBV5-6 and TRBJ1-2; D possibly corresponds to TRBD1 (5 bases). CDR1 SGHDT and CDR2 YYEEEE come from the germline V gene. The CDR3 is 15 residues long. Trimming removed 4 bases from V and 5 bases from J, with 18 bases in between. The CDR3 DNA follows: TGTGCCAGCAGCCAGCAATCCAGGGAAGGATATGGCTACACCTTC. Protein product: CASSQQSREGYGYTF.

The chain combines TRBV3-1 (or the pseudogene TRBV3-2) with TRBJ1-4; 10 nucleotides match TRBD1. The CDR3 consists of 17 residues. CDR1 and CDR2 (germline): LGHDT, YNNKEL (reference sequence). Trimming took 6 bases from V and 1 from J; bases not matched to a gene: 8. DNA for the CDR3: TGTGCCAGCAGTGATCCGGGACAGGGGTTAACTAATGAAAAACTGTTTTTT. Protein product: CASSDPGQGLTNEKLFF.

The V and J genes are TRBV24-1 and TRBJ2-5; D is possibly TRBD2 (5 bases). The CDR3 consists of 15 residues. Trimming left V 2 bases short and J 1 base short, with 10 bases between. Germline V gives CDR1 KGHDR, CDR2 SFDVKD. The CDR3: CATSDSRRGQETQYF. The CDR3 DNA is TGTGCCACCAGTGATTCACGACGGGGCCAAGAGACCCAGTACTTC.

The CDR3 region has the DNA TGTGCCACCAGCAGACAGGGTGTGGACTACACCTTC. This sequence encodes CATSRQGVDYTF. The chain carries TRBV15 and TRBJ1-2; TRBD1 is a possible D gene (5 bases). The germline CDR1 and CDR2 sequences are LNHNV and YYDKDF (reference sequence). The CDR3 has 12 amino acids. V was cut by 2 bases and J by 10 bases, with 11 bases left in between.

This chain links TRBV5-1 with TRBJ2-2; D not certain. The germline V gene encodes CDR1 SGHRS and CDR2 YFSETQ. The CDR3 runs to 13 residues. Trimming left V 1 base short and J 2 bases short, with 3 bases between. CDR3 in DNA: TGCGCCAGCAGCTTGCCTAACACCGGGGAGCTGTTTTTT. It yields the protein CASSLPNTGELFF.

The table lists this clone with a few counts. This chain uses TRBV6-2 or TRBV6-3 with TRBJ1-5; weak D call: TRBD1 (5 bases). Trimming left V 4 bases short and J 3 bases short, with 10 bases between. CDR1 and CDR2 from the germline V gene are MNHEY and SVGEGT. This CDR3 contains 14 residues. CDR3 residues: CASSFRQLNQPQHF. In DNA form, the CDR3 reads TGTGCCAGCAGTTTCCGACAGCTCAATCAGCCCCAGCATTTT.

CDR3 coding DNA: TGTGCCAGCAGCTTTCGGAATCTAGCGGGGGGAGATACGCAGTATTTT. Protein sequence: CASSFRNLAGGDTQYF. The rearrangement joins TRBV5-4 to TRBJ2-3; 11 bases map to TRBD2. Trimming removed 2 bases from V and 5 bases from J; junction bases left unmatched: 7. There are 16 residues in the CDR3. CDR1 is SGHNT and CDR2 is YYREEE in the germline V gene (reference sequence).

The chain uses TRBV6-6 and TRBJ1-2, with D maybe TRBD1 (5 bases). Trimming pared 2 bases from V and 2 bases from J, leaving 15 bases between. CDR3 length equals 16 residues. Germline CDR1 MNHNY, CDR2 SVGAGI (reference sequence). The CDR3 sequence: CASSYRRDDINYGYTF. In nucleotides, the CDR3 is TGTGCCAGCAGTTACCGGCGGGACGACATAAACTATGGCTACACCTTC.